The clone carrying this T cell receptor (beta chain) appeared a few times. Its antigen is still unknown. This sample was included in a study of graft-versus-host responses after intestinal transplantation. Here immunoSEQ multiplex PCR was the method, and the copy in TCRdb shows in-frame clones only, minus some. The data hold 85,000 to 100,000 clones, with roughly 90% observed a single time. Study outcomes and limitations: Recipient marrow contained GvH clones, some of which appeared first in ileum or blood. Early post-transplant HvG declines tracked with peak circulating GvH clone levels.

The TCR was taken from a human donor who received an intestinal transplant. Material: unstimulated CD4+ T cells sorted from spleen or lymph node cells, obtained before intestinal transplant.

CDR3 coding DNA: TGTGCCAGCAGACCTAGGGACAGTCCTAACTATGGCTACACCTTC. The encoded protein is CASRPRDSPNYGYTF. This chain joins TRBV6-6 and TRBJ1-2; 7 bases align to TRBD1. Germline CDR1 reads MNHNY; CDR2 reads SVGAGI (reference sequence). Trimming took 6 bases from V and 0 from J; bases not matched to a gene: 7. CDR3 size: 15 residues.